The clone carrying this T cell receptor (beta chain) was observed a few times. What it binds is unknown. Germline lookup yields CDR1 DFQATT and CDR2 SNEGSKA (reference sequence). The length of the CDR3 is 14 residues. V lost 0 bases to trimming and J lost 8 bases, with 11 bases between them. This specimen belongs to a study of vaccination and CD4 T cells after COVID-19. Regarding treatment: approximately 11-day PBMC culture with coronavirus spike peptide pools or control peptides (ViraFEST assay). ViraFEST used peptide pools to expand antigen-specific T cells before TCR sequencing. The authors isolated CD4+ T cells by negative selection after roughly eleven days of culture. The Oncomine TCR Beta short-read assay was applied to DNA of cultured CD4+ T cells. Using its own MiXCR run on the PCR reads, TCRdb lists one record per CDR3 protein. The repertoire includes roughly 18,000 distinct CDR3 sequences, about 54% of them detected once, and about 16% sits in the top ten.

The material sequenced was CD4+ T cells from blood, cultured in vitro. The V call is TRBV20-1, the J call TRBJ1-6, with D possibly matching TRBD1 (5 bases). The receptor comes from a human donor who had recovered from COVID-19. The CDR3 loop reads CSARDPGIYSPLHF. The CDR3, as DNA: TGCAGTGCTAGAGATCCAGGGATATATTCACCCCTCCACTTT.